This TCR beta chain originates from a study of T-cell reconstitution after alpha-beta-depleted transplantation in children. This CDR3 region has 13 residues. CDR1 is SGHNT, CDR2 YENEEA, per germline. Trimming took 1 base from V and 10 from J, leaving 11 bases between them. Unique molecular identifiers were used in preparing the TCRbeta library. From the PCR reads, TCRdb called clonotypes with MiXCR, one entry per CDR3 protein. The repertoire holds roughly 100,000 distinct CDR3 sequences, with approximately 8.4% as singletons. The sequence derives from a human donor who donated a stem cell graft to a child with congenital amegakaryocytic thrombocytopenia. The chain couples TRBV11-3 to TRBJ2-4, with D perhaps TRBD2 (5 bases). The sequencing here drew on PBMCs from the stem cell graft donor, taken from the stem cell graft. The CDR3 DNA sequence: TGTGCCAGCAGCTTAGTCCGGGGAGAGATTCAGTACTTC. Its protein is CASSLVRGEIQYF. Filled out from reference TRBV11-3 and TRBJ2-4, the complete variable domain reads EAGVVQSPRYKIIEKKQPVAFWCNPISGHNTLYWYLQNLGQGPELLIRYENEEAVDDSQLPKDRFSAERLKGVDSTLKIQPAELGDSAVYLCASSLVRGEIQYFGAGTRLSVL.